This T cell receptor (beta chain) was identified in a study of vaccination effects on CD4 cells after COVID-19. Study overall: After vaccination, a few convalescent patients were sampled at early and late time points. Researchers obtained post-vaccine samples at a median of 72 days past the second dose.

As concerns this clone: What it binds is not known.

The V gene's germline CDR1 is SEHNR and CDR2 FQNEAQ (reference sequence). J was trimmed by 2 bases and V by 0 bases; bases with no gene match: 9. The CDR3 has 19 residues. Study outcomes and limitations: The study enrolled few convalescent patients and sampled no early post-infection timepoints.

Repertoires were generated with immunoSEQ multiplex PCR, while TCRdb's copy carries only in-frame clones and drops some. Of about 34,000 clones detected, roughly four fifths appear once; the ten largest clones hold approximately 6.3%. When around nine days of culture had elapsed, CD4+ T cells were isolated. From March to December 2020, the person had a SARS-CoV-2 infection that was confirmed by PCR. Two doses of BNT162b2 or mRNA-1273 vaccine were administered to participants. Cultures had half their medium replaced with IL-2 medium on days 3 and 7. The receptor was isolated from a human donor who had a prior SARS-CoV-2 infection. The chain joins TRBV7-9 to TRBJ2-3; TRBD2 matches 12 bases. The starting material was CD4+ T cells from PBMCs cultured without peptide, obtained after COVID-19 vaccination. The CDR3 DNA reads TGTGCCAGCAGCTTAGCGCTGGAGCTAGCGGGAGGGCTCACAGATACGCAGTATTTT. It is translated as CASSLALELAGGLTDTQYF.